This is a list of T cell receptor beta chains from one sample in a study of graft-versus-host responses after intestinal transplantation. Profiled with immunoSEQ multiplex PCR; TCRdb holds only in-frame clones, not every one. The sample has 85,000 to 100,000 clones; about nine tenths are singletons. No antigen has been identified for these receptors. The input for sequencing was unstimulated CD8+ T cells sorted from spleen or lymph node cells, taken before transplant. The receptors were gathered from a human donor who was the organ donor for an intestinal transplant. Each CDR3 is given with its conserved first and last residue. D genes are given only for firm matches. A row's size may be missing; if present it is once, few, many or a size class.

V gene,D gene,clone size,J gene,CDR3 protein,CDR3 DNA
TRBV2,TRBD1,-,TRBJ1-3,CAVLGRGHTIYF,TGTGCCGTCCTTGGAAGGGGGCACACCATATATTTT
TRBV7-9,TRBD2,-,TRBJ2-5,CASSLGPAGAQETQYF,TGTGCCAGCAGCTTGGGCCCAGCGGGAGCTCAGGAGACCCAGTACTTC
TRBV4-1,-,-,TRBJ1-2,CASSQEAGSLLYGYTF,TGCGCCAGCAGCCAAGAGGCAGGGTCCCTCCTCTATGGCTACACCTTC
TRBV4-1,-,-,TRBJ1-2,CASSPPHRVAYYGYTF,TGCGCCAGCAGCCCCCCCCACAGGGTCGCTTACTATGGCTACACCTTC
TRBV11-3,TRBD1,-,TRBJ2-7,CASSDPGQREQYF,TGTGCCAGCAGCGATCCGGGACAGAGGGAGCAGTACTTC
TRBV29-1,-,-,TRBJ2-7,CSARDNSYREQYF,TGCAGCGCCCGGGACAATTCTTACCGCGAGCAGTACTTC
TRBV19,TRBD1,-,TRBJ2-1,CASTTGGLNEQFF,TGTGCCAGTACCACAGGGGGTCTTAATGAGCAGTTCTTC
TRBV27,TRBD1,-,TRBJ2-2,CASGQGAFGELFF,TGTGCCTCCGGGCAGGGGGCGTTCGGGGAGCTGTTTTTT
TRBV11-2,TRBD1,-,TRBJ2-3,CASSLGQGPYTDTQYF,TGTGCCAGCAGCTTAGGACAGGGTCCCTACACAGATACGCAGTATTTT
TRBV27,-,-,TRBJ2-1,CASSFGHRDEQFF,TGTGCCAGCAGTTTCGGGCACAGGGATGAGCAGTTCTTC
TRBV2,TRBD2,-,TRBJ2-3,CARRSTSGTGTDTQYF,TGTGCCAGAAGGAGTACTAGCGGGACCGGCACAGATACGCAGTATTTT
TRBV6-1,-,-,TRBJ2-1,CASSEDRAHEQFF,TGTGCCAGCAGTGAAGACAGGGCCCATGAGCAGTTCTTC
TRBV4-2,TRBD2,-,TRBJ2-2,CASSQELAGVDTGELFF,TGTGCCAGCAGCCAAGAACTAGCGGGTGTTGACACCGGGGAGCTGTTTTTT
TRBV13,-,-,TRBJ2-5,CASSEENRQETQYF,TGTGCCAGCAGTGAGGAAAATAGACAAGAGACCCAGTACTTC
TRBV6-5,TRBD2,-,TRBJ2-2,CAISPSSGRAGELFF,TGTGCCATCTCTCCTTCTAGCGGGAGGGCCGGGGAGCTGTTTTTT
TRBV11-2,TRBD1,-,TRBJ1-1,CASRRGRDRGFTEAFF,TGTGCCAGCAGAAGGGGTCGGGACAGGGGTTTCACTGAAGCTTTCTTT
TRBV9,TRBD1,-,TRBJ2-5,CASSAGTALPETQYF,TGTGCCAGCAGCGCGGGGACAGCCTTACCAGAGACCCAGTACTTC
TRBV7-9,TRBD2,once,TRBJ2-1,CASSPSGLAGDAYNEQFF,TGTGCCAGCAGCCCCTCGGGACTAGCGGGAGACGCCTACAATGAGCAGTTCTTC
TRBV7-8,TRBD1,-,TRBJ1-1,CASSSTTGGNTEAFF,TGTGCCAGCAGCTCAACGACAGGGGGGAACACTGAAGCTTTCTTT
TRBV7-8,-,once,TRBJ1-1,CASTRSGTPKYGTEAFF,TGTGCCAGCACTCGATCCGGGACACCCAAATATGGCACTGAAGCTTTCTTT
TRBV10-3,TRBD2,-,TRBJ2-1,CAISEGGSGGHSYNEQFF,TGTGCCATCAGTGAAGGTGGTAGCGGGGGGCACTCCTACAATGAGCAGTTCTTC
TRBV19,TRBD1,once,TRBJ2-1,CASAPGQGRPSSYNEQFF,TGTGCCAGTGCCCCGGGACAGGGGCGCCCTAGCTCCTACAATGAGCAGTTCTTC
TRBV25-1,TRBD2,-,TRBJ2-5,CASSEYGRGGPETQYF,TGTGCCAGCAGTGAATACGGGCGGGGGGGTCCAGAGACCCAGTACTTC
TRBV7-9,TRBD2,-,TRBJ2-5,CASSTDEASGSKTQYF,TGTGCCAGCAGCACTGACGAGGCTAGCGGGAGTAAGACCCAGTACTTC
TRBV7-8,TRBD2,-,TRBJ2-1,CASSLEAGLGNEQFF,TGTGCCAGCAGCTTAGAAGCGGGATTGGGGAATGAGCAGTTCTTC
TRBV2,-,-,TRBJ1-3,CASSDSSGRPSGNTIYF,TGTGCCAGCAGTGATTCGAGCGGACGGCCATCTGGAAACACCATATATTTT
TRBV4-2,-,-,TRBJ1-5,CASSQEEALSNQPQHF,TGTGCCAGCAGCCAAGAAGAGGCACTTAGCAATCAGCCCCAGCATTTT
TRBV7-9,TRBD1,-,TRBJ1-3,CASSQTQGYTIYF,TGTGCCAGCAGCCAGACACAGGGGTACACCATATATTTT
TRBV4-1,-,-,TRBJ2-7,CASSHTGNSYEQYF,TGCGCCAGCAGCCACACGGGGAACTCCTACGAGCAGTACTTC
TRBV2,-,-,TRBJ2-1,CASSEATTYNEQFF,TGTGCCAGCAGTGAAGCTACGACATACAATGAGCAGTTCTTC
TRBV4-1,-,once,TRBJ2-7,CASSQGPTGRYEQYF,TGCGCCAGCAGCCAAGGCCCGACAGGTAGGTACGAGCAGTACTTC
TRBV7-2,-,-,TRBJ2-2,CASPDRTQNTGELFF,TGTGCCAGCCCTGACAGAACCCAGAACACCGGGGAGCTGTTTTTT
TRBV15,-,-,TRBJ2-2,CATSRGRGSGELFF,TGTGCCACCAGCAGGGGCCGAGGGTCCGGGGAGCTGTTTTTT
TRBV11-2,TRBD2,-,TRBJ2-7,CASSLGASGSYEQYF,TGTGCCAGCAGCTTAGGGGCTAGCGGGAGCTACGAGCAGTACTTC
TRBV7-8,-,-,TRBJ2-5,CASNGLRETQYF,TGTGCCAGCAATGGCCTCCGCGAGACCCAGTACTTC
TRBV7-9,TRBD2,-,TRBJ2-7,CASSLGGGVHYEQYF,TGTGCCAGCAGCTTAGGGGGAGGGGTACACTACGAGCAGTACTTC
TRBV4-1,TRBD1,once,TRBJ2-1,CASSQGDRGTYNEQFF,TGCGCCAGCAGCCAGGGCGACAGGGGTACCTACAATGAGCAGTTCTTC
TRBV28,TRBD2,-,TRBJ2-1,CASSLAGGDKIVFYNEQFF,TGTGCCAGCTCCTTAGCGGGGGGCGATAAGATTGTCTTCTACAATGAGCAGTTCTTC
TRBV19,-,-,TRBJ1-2,CASTPTWGLRNYYGYTF,TGTGCCAGTACCCCAACGTGGGGGCTCAGGAATTACTATGGCTACACCTTC
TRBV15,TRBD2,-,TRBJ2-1,CATSSSGNPHNEQFF,TGTGCCACCAGCAGCAGCGGGAATCCCCACAATGAGCAGTTCTTC
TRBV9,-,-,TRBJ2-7,CASSVGGNPGYEQYF,TGTGCCAGCAGCGTAGGCGGGAACCCGGGCTACGAGCAGTACTTC
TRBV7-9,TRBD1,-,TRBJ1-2,CASSQTGAEGYGYTF,TGTGCCAGCAGTCAAACAGGGGCAGAGGGCTATGGCTACACCTTC
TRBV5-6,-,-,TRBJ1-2,CASSLGANYGYTF,TGTGCCAGCAGCTTGGGGGCGAACTATGGCTACACCTTC
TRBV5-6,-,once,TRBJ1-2,CASSKGGHSYSNYGYTF,TGTGCCAGCAGCAAAGGGGGTCATTCTTACTCTAACTATGGCTACACCTTC
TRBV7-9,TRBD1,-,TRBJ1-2,CASSLFEGAYGYTF,TGTGCCAGCAGCTTATTTGAGGGGGCCTATGGCTACACCTTC
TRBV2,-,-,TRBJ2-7,CASSEWFPTGYEQYF,TGTGCCAGCAGTGAATGGTTTCCCACGGGGTACGAGCAGTACTTC
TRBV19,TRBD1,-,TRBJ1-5,CASSGQGAQPQHF,TGTGCCAGTAGCGGCCAGGGGGCCCAGCCCCAGCATTTT
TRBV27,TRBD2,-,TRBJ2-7,CASSLIGGRAYEQYF,TGTGCCAGCAGTTTAATAGGCGGGAGGGCTTACGAGCAGTACTTC
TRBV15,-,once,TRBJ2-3,CATSRGVGGATTDTQYF,TGTGCCACCAGCAGAGGGGTAGGGGGGGCGACCACAGATACGCAGTATTTT
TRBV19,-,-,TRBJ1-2,CASRGSGLGTF,TGTGCCAGTAGGGGCTCAGGGCTCGGCACCTTC
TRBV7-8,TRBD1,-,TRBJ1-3,CASSPRQGGSGNTIYF,TGTGCCAGCAGCCCTCGACAGGGGGGCTCTGGAAACACCATATATTTT
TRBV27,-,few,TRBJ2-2,CASSGRNTGELFF,TGTGCCAGCAGCGGGAGGAACACCGGGGAGCTGTTTTTT
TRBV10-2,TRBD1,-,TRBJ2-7,CASSVNRGLINEQYF,TGCGCCAGCAGCGTGAACAGGGGTTTAATTAACGAGCAGTACTTC
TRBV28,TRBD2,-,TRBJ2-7,CASSLAGGGYEQYF,TGTGCCAGCAGTCTAGCGGGAGGCGGCTACGAGCAGTACTTC
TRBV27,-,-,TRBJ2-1,CASSYEDSYNEQFF,TGTGCCAGCAGTTACGAGGACTCCTACAATGAGCAGTTCTTC
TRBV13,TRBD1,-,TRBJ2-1,CASSSDRDRGNEQFF,TGTGCCAGCAGCTCCGATCGGGACAGGGGCAATGAGCAGTTCTTC
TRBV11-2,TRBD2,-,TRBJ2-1,CASSRPSGPVYNEQFF,TGTGCCAGCAGCAGACCTAGCGGGCCTGTTTACAATGAGCAGTTCTTC
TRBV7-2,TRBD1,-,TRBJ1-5,CASSLAGGTGIYADQPQHF,TGTGCCAGCAGCTTAGCGGGCGGGACAGGGATTTATGCGGATCAGCCCCAGCATTTT
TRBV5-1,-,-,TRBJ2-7,CASSLVGNTYEQYF,TGCGCCAGCAGCTTGGTTGGCAACACCTACGAGCAGTACTTC
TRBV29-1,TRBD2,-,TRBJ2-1,CSVGLAGSLRFAEQFF,TGCAGCGTTGGTCTAGCGGGGTCCTTGCGATTCGCTGAGCAGTTCTTC